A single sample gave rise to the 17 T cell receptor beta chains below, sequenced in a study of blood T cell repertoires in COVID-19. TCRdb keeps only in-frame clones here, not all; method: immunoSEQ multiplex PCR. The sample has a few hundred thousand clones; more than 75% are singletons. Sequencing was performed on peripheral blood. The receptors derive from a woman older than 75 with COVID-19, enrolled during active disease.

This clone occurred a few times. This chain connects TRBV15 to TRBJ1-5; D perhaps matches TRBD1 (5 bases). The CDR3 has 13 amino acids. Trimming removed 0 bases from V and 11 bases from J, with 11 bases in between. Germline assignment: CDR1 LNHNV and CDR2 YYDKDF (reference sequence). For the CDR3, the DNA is TGTGCCACCAGCAGAGATTGGGAGGGGTCCCAGCATTTT. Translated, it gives CATSRDWEGSQHF.

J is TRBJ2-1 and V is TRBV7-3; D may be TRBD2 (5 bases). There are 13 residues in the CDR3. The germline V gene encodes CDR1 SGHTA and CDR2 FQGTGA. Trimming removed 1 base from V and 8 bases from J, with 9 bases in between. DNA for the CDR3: TGTGCCAGCAGCTTAATATACGGGGATGAGCAGTTCTTC. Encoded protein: CASSLIYGDEQFF.

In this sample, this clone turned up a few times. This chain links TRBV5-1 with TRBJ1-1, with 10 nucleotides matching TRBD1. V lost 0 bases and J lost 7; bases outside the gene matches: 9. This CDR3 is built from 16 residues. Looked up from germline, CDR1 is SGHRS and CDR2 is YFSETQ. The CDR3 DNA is TGCGCCAGCAGCTTGGCGGGACAGGGGAATAAGGGTGAAGCTTTCTTT. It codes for CASSLAGQGNKGEAFF.

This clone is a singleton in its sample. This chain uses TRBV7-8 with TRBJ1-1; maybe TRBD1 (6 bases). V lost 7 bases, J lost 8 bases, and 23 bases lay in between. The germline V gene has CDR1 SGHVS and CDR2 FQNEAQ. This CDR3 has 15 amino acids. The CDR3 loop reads CASTQRGGGAAEAFF. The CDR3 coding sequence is TGTGCCAGCACTCAACGGGGTGGGGGCGCCGCGGAAGCTTTCTTT.

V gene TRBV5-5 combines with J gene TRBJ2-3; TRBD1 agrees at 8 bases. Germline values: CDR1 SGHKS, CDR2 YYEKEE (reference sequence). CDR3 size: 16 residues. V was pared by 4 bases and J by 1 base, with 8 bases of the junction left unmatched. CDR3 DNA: TGTGCCAGCAGCGGATCAGGGGGCGCCGGCACAGATACGCAGTATTTT. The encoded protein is CASSGSGGAGTDTQYF.

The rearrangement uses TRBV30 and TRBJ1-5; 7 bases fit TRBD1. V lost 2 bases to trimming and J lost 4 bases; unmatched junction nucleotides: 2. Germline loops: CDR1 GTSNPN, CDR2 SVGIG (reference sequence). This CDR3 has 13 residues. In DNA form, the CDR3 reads TGTGCCTGGAGTAAACAGGGGAATCAGCCCCAGCATTTT. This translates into CAWSKQGNQPQHF.

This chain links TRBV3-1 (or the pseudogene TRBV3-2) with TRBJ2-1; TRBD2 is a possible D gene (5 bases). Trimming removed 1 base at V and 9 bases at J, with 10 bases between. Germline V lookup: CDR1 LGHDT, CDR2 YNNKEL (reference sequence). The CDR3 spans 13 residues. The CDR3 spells CASSQALGGEQFF. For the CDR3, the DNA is TGTGCCAGCAGCCAAGCCCTAGGAGGTGAGCAGTTCTTC.

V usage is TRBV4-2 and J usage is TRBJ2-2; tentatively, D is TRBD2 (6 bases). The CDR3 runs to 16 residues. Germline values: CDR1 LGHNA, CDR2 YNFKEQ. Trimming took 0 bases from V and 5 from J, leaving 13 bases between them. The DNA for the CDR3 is TGTGCCAGCAGCCAAGAAGGACCGGGAGCGACCGGGGAGCTGTTTTTT. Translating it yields CASSQEGPGATGELFF.

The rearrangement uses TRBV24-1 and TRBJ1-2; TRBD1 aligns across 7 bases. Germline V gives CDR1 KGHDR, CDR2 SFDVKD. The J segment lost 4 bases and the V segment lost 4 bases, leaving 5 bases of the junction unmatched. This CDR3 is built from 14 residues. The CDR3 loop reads CATSDPGTAYGYTF. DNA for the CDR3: TGTGCCACCAGTGACCCGGGGACAGCCTATGGCTACACCTTC.

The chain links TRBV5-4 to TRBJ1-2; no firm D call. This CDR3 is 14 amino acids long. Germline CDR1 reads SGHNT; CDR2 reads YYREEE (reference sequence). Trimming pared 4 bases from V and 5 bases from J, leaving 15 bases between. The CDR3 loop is CASSDRVPGYGYTF. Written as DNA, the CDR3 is TGTGCCAGCAGCGACCGGGTCCCGGGGTATGGCTACACCTTC.

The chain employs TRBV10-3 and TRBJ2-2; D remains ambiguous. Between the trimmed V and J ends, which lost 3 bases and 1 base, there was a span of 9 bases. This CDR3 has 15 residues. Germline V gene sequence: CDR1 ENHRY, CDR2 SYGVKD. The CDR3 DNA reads TGTGCCATCAGTGATTGGAGAGGGAACACCGGGGAGCTGTTTTTT. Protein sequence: CAISDWRGNTGELFF.

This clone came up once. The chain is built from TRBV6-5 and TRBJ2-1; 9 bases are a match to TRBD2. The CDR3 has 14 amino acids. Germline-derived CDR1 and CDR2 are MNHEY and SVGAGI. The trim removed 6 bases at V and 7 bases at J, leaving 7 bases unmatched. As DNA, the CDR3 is TGTGCCAGCAGCCCGGCTGCGGGAGGGAATGAGCAGTTCTTC. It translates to CASSPAAGGNEQFF.

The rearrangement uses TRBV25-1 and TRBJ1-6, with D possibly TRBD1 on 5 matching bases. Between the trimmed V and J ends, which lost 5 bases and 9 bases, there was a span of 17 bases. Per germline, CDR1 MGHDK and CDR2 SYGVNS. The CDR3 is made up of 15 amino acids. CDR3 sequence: CASSLDGGTASPLHF. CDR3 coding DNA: TGTGCCAGCAGTTTAGATGGAGGGACTGCTTCACCCCTCCACTTT.

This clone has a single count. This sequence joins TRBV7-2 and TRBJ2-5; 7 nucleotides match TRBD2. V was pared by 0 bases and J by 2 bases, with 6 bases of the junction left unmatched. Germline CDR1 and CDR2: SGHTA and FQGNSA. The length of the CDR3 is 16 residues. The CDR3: CASSLAASGPQETQYF. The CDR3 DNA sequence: TGTGCCAGCAGCTTAGCGGCTAGCGGCCCTCAAGAGACCCAGTACTTC.

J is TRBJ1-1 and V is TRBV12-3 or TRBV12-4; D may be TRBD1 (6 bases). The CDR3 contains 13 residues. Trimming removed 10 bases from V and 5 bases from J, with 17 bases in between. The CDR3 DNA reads TGTGCCATCTCTTTGGGGGCCGGGACTGAAGCTTTCTTT. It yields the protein CAISLGAGTEAFF.

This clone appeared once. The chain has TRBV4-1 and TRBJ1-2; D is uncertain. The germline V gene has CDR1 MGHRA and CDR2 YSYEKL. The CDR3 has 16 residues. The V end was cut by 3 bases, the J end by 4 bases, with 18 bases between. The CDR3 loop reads CASSQERSGRSYGYTF. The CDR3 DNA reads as TGCGCCAGCAGCCAGGAGAGGAGCGGAAGGTCCTATGGCTACACCTTC.

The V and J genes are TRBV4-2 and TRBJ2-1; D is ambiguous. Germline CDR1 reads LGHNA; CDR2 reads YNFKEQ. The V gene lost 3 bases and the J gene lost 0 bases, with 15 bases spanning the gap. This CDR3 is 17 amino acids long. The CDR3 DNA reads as TGTGCCAGCAGCCAGGAAAAAGGCGGTAGCTCCTACAATGAGCAGTTCTTC. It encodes CASSQEKGGSSYNEQFF.